The table lists the clone carrying this T cell receptor (beta chain) with a few counts. This entry belongs to a study of identical twins. One entry per CDR3 protein results from TCRdb running MiXCR on the 5' RACE reads. The sample yields hundreds of thousands of distinct CDR3 sequences, 7.1% seen once. The CDR3 consists of 14 residues. Germline V gene data show CDR1 as MGHRA and CDR2 as YSYEKL. V was trimmed by 0 bases and J by 8 bases, leaving 13 bases between them. The sample was also reused in another study, on yellow fever vaccine responses in identical twins.

The clonotype originates from a woman younger than 30 in good health. V usage is TRBV4-1 and J usage is TRBJ1-2; D unclear. The sequenced material came from PBMCs. The CDR3: CASSQEVAFYGYTF. CDR3 bases: TGCGCCAGCAGCCAAGAGGTTGCATTCTACGGCTACACCTTC.